A selection of T cell receptor beta chains follows, all from one sample in a study of beta chain features in type 1 diabetes. Measured with immunoSEQ multiplex PCR; TCRdb has only the in-frame clones, and not every one. The sample holds 150,000 to 180,000 clones, around 8% seen once. Sample: central memory CD4+ T cells from blood. These receptors were obtained from a man aged 18 to 30 in good health. Both conserved end residues are part of each CDR3. The D gene is left open where the match is weak. Clone size is stated in some rows and not others, as once, few, many or a class when expanded.

clone_size: .
d_call: TRBD1
v_call: TRBV28
j_call: TRBJ2-1
cdr3_nt: TGTGCCAGCAGTTTGGGGACAGCCTACAATGAGCAGTTCTTC
cdr3_aa: CASSLGTAYNEQFF

clone_size: .
d_call: TRBD1
v_call: TRBV7-2
j_call: TRBJ1-1
cdr3_nt: TGTGCCAGCAGCTTTACAGGGGCGAACACTGAAGCTTTCTTT
cdr3_aa: CASSFTGANTEAFF

clone_size: .
d_call: TRBD2
v_call: TRBV28
j_call: TRBJ2-4
cdr3_nt: TGTGCCAGCAGTCGGACGGGGGGGAACATTCAGTACTTC
cdr3_aa: CASSRTGGNIQYF

clone_size: few
d_call: TRBD2
v_call: TRBV7-2
j_call: TRBJ2-7
cdr3_nt: TGTGCCAGCAGCTTAACCGGACTAGGAGTCTACGAGCAGTACTTC
cdr3_aa: CASSLTGLGVYEQYF

clone_size: few
d_call: .
v_call: TRBV5-1
j_call: TRBJ2-1
cdr3_nt: TGCGCCAGCAGCCGGACACGTACAATTGAGCAGTTCTTC
cdr3_aa: CASSRTRTIEQFF

clone_size: few
d_call: TRBD1
v_call: TRBV18
j_call: TRBJ1-1
cdr3_nt: TGTGCCAGCTCACAGGGGGCAGGCACTGAAGCTTTCTTT
cdr3_aa: CASSQGAGTEAFF

clone_size: few
d_call: .
v_call: TRBV7-2
j_call: TRBJ1-2
cdr3_nt: TGTGCCAGCAGCTTAGACGGGAACTATGGCTACACCTTC
cdr3_aa: CASSLDGNYGYTF

clone_size: few
d_call: TRBD2
v_call: TRBV7-6
j_call: TRBJ2-7
cdr3_nt: TGTGCCAGCAGCCTTAGCGGGATTAGCACCTACGAGCAGTACTTC
cdr3_aa: CASSLSGISTYEQYF

clone_size: .
d_call: .
v_call: TRBV7-6
j_call: TRBJ2-7
cdr3_nt: TGTGCCAGCAGCTTAGTTGTGGGGCTCTACGAGCAGTACTTC
cdr3_aa: CASSLVVGLYEQYF

clone_size: many
d_call: TRBD1
v_call: TRBV18
j_call: TRBJ1-1
cdr3_nt: TGTGCCAGCTCAGCAGGACAGGGGGCAGAAGCTTTCTTT
cdr3_aa: CASSAGQGAEAFF

clone_size: few
d_call: .
v_call: TRBV27
j_call: TRBJ2-3
cdr3_nt: TGTGCCAGCAGCTCAGGGTGGGGCACAGATACGCAGTATTTT
cdr3_aa: CASSSGWGTDTQYF

clone_size: .
d_call: .
v_call: TRBV10-3
j_call: TRBJ2-7
cdr3_nt: TGTGCCATCAGTGAAGGAGTCGCAGGGACCTACGAGCAGTACTTC
cdr3_aa: CAISEGVAGTYEQYF

clone_size: few
d_call: TRBD1
v_call: TRBV19
j_call: TRBJ1-1
cdr3_nt: TGTGCCAGTAGTATCCCGGGACAGACCTATGAAGCTTTCTTT
cdr3_aa: CASSIPGQTYEAFF

clone_size: .
d_call: .
v_call: TRBV18
j_call: TRBJ1-4
cdr3_nt: TGTGCCAGCTCACCACCCGTATCCAGGGGCAGCGAAAAACTGTTTTTT
cdr3_aa: CASSPPVSRGSEKLFF

clone_size: .
d_call: TRBD1
v_call: TRBV7-2
j_call: TRBJ1-4
cdr3_nt: TGTGCCAGCAGCTTAGACAGGGGGAGTGAAAAACTGTTTTTT
cdr3_aa: CASSLDRGSEKLFF

clone_size: .
d_call: .
v_call: TRBV28
j_call: TRBJ1-1
cdr3_nt: TGTGCCACACAAGGGCAGGGGATGAACACTGAAGCTTTCTTT
cdr3_aa: CATQGQGMNTEAFF

clone_size: .
d_call: .
v_call: TRBV5-1
j_call: TRBJ1-5
cdr3_nt: TGCGCCAGCAGCTTGGTAACAGGGAGTCAGCCCCAGCATTTT
cdr3_aa: CASSLVTGSQPQHF

clone_size: few
d_call: TRBD1
v_call: TRBV2
j_call: TRBJ1-2
cdr3_nt: TGTGCCAGCAGGGAAGAACAGGGGGCTAATGGCTACACCTTC
cdr3_aa: CASREEQGANGYTF

clone_size: .
d_call: TRBD1
v_call: TRBV7-9
j_call: TRBJ1-1
cdr3_nt: TGTGCCAGCAGTTCTGTTATCAGGGGGCCGAGCACTGAAGCTTTCTTT
cdr3_aa: CASSSVIRGPSTEAFF

clone_size: .
d_call: .
v_call: TRBV7-2
j_call: TRBJ2-3
cdr3_nt: TGTGCCAGCAGCTTAGCGGCTAGCACAGATACGCAGTATTTT
cdr3_aa: CASSLAASTDTQYF

clone_size: .
d_call: .
v_call: TRBV6-1
j_call: TRBJ1-2
cdr3_nt: TGTGCCAGCAGTGGGCAAGCTAACTATGGCTACACCTTC
cdr3_aa: CASSGQANYGYTF

clone_size: .
d_call: .
v_call: TRBV7-3
j_call: TRBJ2-1
cdr3_nt: TGTGCCAGCAGCTCTCCCACGGGTTCCTACAATGAGCAGTTCTTC
cdr3_aa: CASSSPTGSYNEQFF

clone_size: few
d_call: TRBD2
v_call: TRBV28
j_call: TRBJ2-1
cdr3_nt: TGTGCCAGCACCTACCACCCTAGCGGAGCCTACAATGAGCAGTTCTTC
cdr3_aa: CASTYHPSGAYNEQFF

clone_size: few
d_call: .
v_call: TRBV4-2
j_call: TRBJ2-1
cdr3_nt: TGTGCCAGCAGCCCGCACCCCCTAGTATCTGAGCAGTTCTTC
cdr3_aa: CASSPHPLVSEQFF

clone_size: few
d_call: .
v_call: TRBV7-2
j_call: TRBJ2-3
cdr3_nt: TGTGCCAGCAGCTCAGAGACAGCCATAATTAATACGCAGTATTTT
cdr3_aa: CASSSETAIINTQYF

clone_size: few
d_call: .
v_call: TRBV7-9
j_call: TRBJ1-4
cdr3_nt: TGTGCCAGCAGCGCCGGGACAAGAAATGAAAAACTGTTTTTT
cdr3_aa: CASSAGTRNEKLFF

clone_size: .
d_call: .
v_call: TRBV30
j_call: TRBJ1-1
cdr3_nt: TGTGCCTGGAGTTATGAGACAGGTGTGAACACTGAAGCTTTCTTT
cdr3_aa: CAWSYETGVNTEAFF

clone_size: many
d_call: TRBD1
v_call: TRBV27
j_call: TRBJ2-7
cdr3_nt: TGTGCCAGCAGCCCTTGGGACAGGGTCTACGAGCAGTACTTC
cdr3_aa: CASSPWDRVYEQYF

clone_size: few
d_call: TRBD1
v_call: TRBV6-1
j_call: TRBJ2-3
cdr3_nt: TGTGCCAGCAGTGAGACAGGGCTCACAGATACGCAGTATTTT
cdr3_aa: CASSETGLTDTQYF

clone_size: few
d_call: TRBD1
v_call: TRBV19
j_call: TRBJ1-2
cdr3_nt: TGTGCCAGTAGTGTGACAGGGGACTATGGCTACACCTTC
cdr3_aa: CASSVTGDYGYTF

clone_size: few
d_call: TRBD2
v_call: TRBV11-2
j_call: TRBJ2-2
cdr3_nt: TGTGCCAGCAGCTTAGTGGGGGGGTCTGTTCCCGGGGAGCTGTTTTTT
cdr3_aa: CASSLVGGSVPGELFF

clone_size: .
d_call: TRBD2
v_call: TRBV11-2
j_call: TRBJ2-3
cdr3_nt: TGTGCCAGCAGCCAGATGCTAGCGGGGGTTGGAGATACGCAGTATTTT
cdr3_aa: CASSQMLAGVGDTQYF

clone_size: .
d_call: TRBD2
v_call: TRBV7-6
j_call: TRBJ2-1
cdr3_nt: TGTGCCAGCAGCTTAATAGCGGGGACCAATGAGCAGTTCTTC
cdr3_aa: CASSLIAGTNEQFF

clone_size: few
d_call: TRBD1
v_call: TRBV4-2
j_call: TRBJ2-4
cdr3_nt: TGTGCCAGCAGCCAAGTCCGGGGGGGACAGGGGGCAAACATTCAGTACTTC
cdr3_aa: CASSQVRGGQGANIQYF

clone_size: few
d_call: TRBD2
v_call: TRBV7-9
j_call: TRBJ2-7
cdr3_nt: TGTGCCAGCAGCAATCTAGCGGGAGAGTCCTACGAGCAGTACTTC
cdr3_aa: CASSNLAGESYEQYF

clone_size: .
d_call: TRBD2
v_call: TRBV5-1
j_call: TRBJ2-5
cdr3_nt: TGCGCCAGCAGCTTGACTAGCGGGGGGTATACCCAAGAGACCCAGTACTTC
cdr3_aa: CASSLTSGGYTQETQYF

clone_size: .
d_call: .
v_call: TRBV11-2
j_call: TRBJ1-2
cdr3_nt: TGTGCCAGCAGCTTAGATACGGGGGTCTATGGCTACACCTTC
cdr3_aa: CASSLDTGVYGYTF

clone_size: .
d_call: .
v_call: TRBV29-1
j_call: TRBJ1-1
cdr3_nt: TGCAGCGTTGGAGAGGGCGAAAACACTGAAGCTTTCTTT
cdr3_aa: CSVGEGENTEAFF

clone_size: .
d_call: .
v_call: TRBV30
j_call: TRBJ1-1
cdr3_nt: TGTGCACATAATCGGGGTATCGACACTGAAGCTTTCTTT
cdr3_aa: CAHNRGIDTEAFF

clone_size: .
d_call: TRBD1
v_call: TRBV28
j_call: TRBJ1-1
cdr3_nt: TGTGCCAGCAGGAGGGACAGGGAAAACAGTGAAGCTTTCTTT
cdr3_aa: CASRRDRENSEAFF

clone_size: few
d_call: TRBD1
v_call: TRBV5-4
j_call: TRBJ1-4
cdr3_nt: TGTGCCAGCAGCTCCGGACAGGGACCAACTAATGAAAAACTGTTTTTT
cdr3_aa: CASSSGQGPTNEKLFF

clone_size: few
d_call: .
v_call: TRBV5-1
j_call: TRBJ2-5
cdr3_nt: TGCGCCAGCAGCTTGGTTGGCGCGGCGGTCGGGGAGACCCAGTACTTC
cdr3_aa: CASSLVGAAVGETQYF

clone_size: few
d_call: TRBD1
v_call: TRBV28
j_call: TRBJ2-2
cdr3_nt: TGTGCCAGCATCAGCAGGGGGCGAGGGGAGCTGTTTTTT
cdr3_aa: CASISRGRGELFF

clone_size: many
d_call: TRBD1
v_call: TRBV19
j_call: TRBJ2-6
cdr3_nt: TGTGCCACCCTGACAGGGGCTGGGGCCAACGTCCTGACTTTC
cdr3_aa: CATLTGAGANVLTF

clone_size: .
d_call: .
v_call: TRBV7-6
j_call: TRBJ2-1
cdr3_nt: TGTGCCAGCAGCTTCCGACAGCTATCCTACAATGAGCAGTTCTTC
cdr3_aa: CASSFRQLSYNEQFF

clone_size: few
d_call: TRBD2
v_call: TRBV30
j_call: TRBJ2-7
cdr3_nt: TGTGCCTGGAGTGGGACTAGCGGCTACTCCTACGAGCAGTACTTC
cdr3_aa: CAWSGTSGYSYEQYF